These 26 T cell receptor beta chains share one sample of origin, sequenced in a study of shared clonotypes between healthy human individuals. Repertoires were generated with immunoSEQ multiplex PCR, while TCRdb's copy carries only in-frame clones and drops some. Among about 2.1 million clones listed, 85% to 95% were seen once. As defined, naive CD8 cells were CD45RO-negative and positively selected for CCR7, with terminally differentiated effector memory CD45RA+ cells excluded. Specimen: naive CD8+ T cells from PBMCs. The receptors shown here come from a man between 18 and 29 years old in good health. Some clones in this sample may be carry-over from other donors' samples.

This sequence joins TRBV2 and TRBJ2-7, with TRBD1 as a possible D gene (5 bases). Germline V gene data show CDR1 as SNHLY and CDR2 as FYNNEI. This CDR3 is 14 amino acids long. The ends were cut back, 8 bases at V and 0 bases at J, with 14 bases in the middle. CDR3 nucleotides: TGTGCCAGCGCCCGAAGGGGCAACTCCTACGAGCAGTACTTC. Its translation is CASARRGNSYEQYF.

The rearrangement joins TRBV7-9 to TRBJ2-7; 14 bases fit TRBD2. Germline V gives CDR1 SEHNR, CDR2 FQNEAQ (reference sequence). V lost 5 bases, J lost 0 bases, and 3 bases stayed unmatched. The CDR3 runs 16 residues. CDR3 in amino acids: CASSRLAGGSSYEQYF. Here the CDR3 DNA reads TGTGCCAGCAGCCGACTAGCGGGAGGGAGCTCCTACGAGCAGTACTTC.

This clone has just a few counts. The chain couples TRBV15 to TRBJ2-2, with D hard to call. The germline CDR1 and CDR2 sequences are LNHNV and YYDKDF (reference sequence). V lost 0 bases and J 9 bases, leaving 11 bases between the germline ends. The CDR3 loop spans 14 amino acids. CDR3 DNA: TGTGCCACCAGCAGAGATCTCGGTCTCAGGGAGCTGTTTTTT. Its protein is CATSRDLGLRELFF.

The sample holds a few counts of this clone. The chain combines TRBV28 with TRBJ1-1; 8 nucleotides align to TRBD1. This CDR3 comprises 14 residues. The V gene's germline CDR1 is MDHEN and CDR2 SYDVKM. The V and J ends lost 6 bases and 6 bases, in that order; junction bases with no gene match: 9. The DNA of the CDR3 is TGTGCCAGCAGGTCCGACAGGGGATCCGCTGAAGCTTTCTTT. It codes for CASRSDRGSAEAFF.

For this clone: Within the sample, other DNA sequences also encode this same CDR3. The V call is TRBV9, the J call TRBJ2-2; D remains unclear. The CDR3 has 13 residues. CDR1 SGDLS and CDR2 YYNGEE come from the germline V gene. The V end was cut by 2 bases, the J end by 5 bases, with 7 bases between. CDR3 in amino acids: CASSVYDTGELFF. CDR3 sequence (DNA): TGTGCCAGCAGCGTCTACGATACCGGGGAGCTGTTTTTT.

The chain links TRBV27 to TRBJ2-1; TRBD2 matches 7 bases. V lost 0 bases and J lost 2; bases outside the gene matches: 10. The CDR3 extends over 18 amino acids. Per germline, CDR1 MNHEY and CDR2 SMNVEV (reference sequence). The CDR3: CASSLSLGLAGTYNEQFF. As DNA, the CDR3 is TGTGCCAGCAGTTTATCTCTTGGATTAGCGGGTACCTACAATGAGCAGTTCTTC.

Written as DNA, the CDR3 is TGCGCCAGCAGCCAAGAGGGAGGGTCTGGCTACACCTTC. It translates to CASSQEGGSGYTF. This chain uses TRBV4-1 with TRBJ1-2; D is unresolved. This CDR3 comprises 13 residues. Trimming stripped 0 bases from V and 7 bases from J, with 9 bases between. Germline lookup yields CDR1 MGHRA and CDR2 YSYEKL.

The chain employs TRBV27 and TRBJ2-7; D may be TRBD2 (6 bases). The V end was cut by 9 bases, the J end by 1 base, with 16 bases between. Germline V gene data show CDR1 as MNHEY and CDR2 as SMNVEV (reference sequence). The CDR3 runs to 14 residues. The CDR3 nucleotides read TGTGCCAGTTCCGAGAGGGCGGGATCCTACGAGCAGTACTTC. It encodes CASSERAGSYEQYF.

J is TRBJ2-3 and V is TRBV15; D may match TRBD1 or TRBD2 (6 bases each). Germline V gene sequence: CDR1 LNHNV, CDR2 YYDKDF (reference sequence). CDR3 size: 16 residues. Between the trimmed V and J ends, which lost 5 bases and 4 bases, there was a span of 19 bases. As DNA, the CDR3 is TGTGCCACCAGCTCCAGAGGGGGGAGGAGGGCAGATACGCAGTATTTT. Its translation is CATSSRGGRRADTQYF. Full variable domain (remainder filled in from reference TRBV15 and TRBJ2-3): DAMVIQNPRYQVTQFGKPVTLSCSQTLNHNVMYWYQQKSSQAPKLLFHYYDKDFNNEADTPDNFQSRRPNTSFCFLDIRSPGLGDTAMYLCATSSRGGRRADTQYFGPGTRLTVL.

The CDR3 region is CASSPTPDGGRDYEQYF. The DNA for the CDR3 is TGCGCCAGCAGCCCTACGCCCGACGGGGGGCGAGACTACGAGCAGTACTTC. V and J are TRBV4-1 and TRBJ2-7; D is possibly TRBD2 (7 bases). With 4 bases removed from V and 3 bases from J, the gap between germline ends came to 22 bases. The CDR3 sequence is 17 residues long. CDR1 and CDR2 (germline): MGHRA, YSYEKL.

The chain uses TRBV7-9 and TRBJ2-7; D might be TRBD1 (5 bases). Germline V gene lookup returns CDR1 SEHNR and CDR2 FQNEAQ (reference sequence). Trimming left V 2 bases short and J 3 bases short, with 17 bases between. CDR3 length: 16 amino acids. The CDR3 DNA sequence: TGTGCCAGCAGCTTATCATCAGGGATCCTCCACTACGAGCAGTACTTC. Translated, it gives CASSLSSGILHYEQYF.

CDR3 region: CASSSEAGSDTQYF. The CDR3 DNA follows: TGTGCCAGCAGCTCCGAGGCCGGGTCGGATACGCAGTATTTT. The chain links TRBV7-6 to TRBJ2-3; D remains ambiguous. Germline CDR1 is SGHVS and CDR2 is FNYEAQ. The CDR3 is 14 amino acids. Trimming cost V 4 bases and J 6 bases, with 14 bases left between them.

This chain links TRBV27 with TRBJ2-2; 9 bases fit TRBD1. Germline assignment: CDR1 MNHEY and CDR2 SMNVEV (reference sequence). CDR3 size: 15 residues. Unmatched junction bases numbered 5, after V lost 2 bases and J lost 7 bases. The CDR3 bases are TGTGCCAGCAGTTTACTAACAGGGGGCGGCGGGGAGCTGTTTTTT. Amino acids: CASSLLTGGGGELFF.

V usage is TRBV30 and J usage is TRBJ1-1; D unclear. The V gene lost 0 bases and the J gene lost 1 base, with 6 bases spanning the gap. The germline gives CDR1 GTSNPN, CDR2 SVGIG (reference sequence). This CDR3 has 13 residues. The CDR3 nucleotides read TGTGCCTGGAGTGTAAACAGGAACACTGAAGCTTTCTTT. This sequence encodes CAWSVNRNTEAFF.

V gene TRBV4-1 combines with J gene TRBJ1-1; 8 nucleotides align to TRBD1. Germline CDR1 and CDR2: MGHRA and YSYEKL. The J segment lost 1 base and the V segment lost 1 base, leaving 5 bases of the junction unmatched. This CDR3 contains 16 residues. The CDR3 region has the DNA TGCGCCAGCAGCCAAGTGACAGGGGCCCCGAACACTGAAGCTTTCTTT. It codes for CASSQVTGAPNTEAFF.

This chain uses TRBV28 with TRBJ1-1; possible D gene TRBD1, 5 bases. The length of the CDR3 is 11 residues. V gave up 6 bases and J gave up 6 bases, with 8 bases separating them. The germline gives CDR1 MDHEN, CDR2 SYDVKM. The CDR3: CASRPGSEAFF. CDR3 DNA sequence: TGTGCCAGCAGACCAGGGTCTGAAGCTTTCTTT.

The chain recombines TRBV28 with TRBJ2-7; tentatively, D is TRBD1 or TRBD2 (6 bases each). The CDR3 loop spans 16 amino acids. CDR1 and CDR2 from the germline V gene are MDHEN and SYDVKM. The ends were cut back, 10 bases at V and 2 bases at J, with 24 bases in the middle. CDR3: CATYLNRDSSPYEQYF. CDR3 DNA: TGTGCCACCTACCTGAACAGGGACTCTTCCCCCTACGAGCAGTACTTC.

The chain couples TRBV5-8 to TRBJ2-5; TRBD2 matches at 11 bases. CDR3 length: 15 residues. J lost 1 base, V lost 4 bases, and 3 bases had no gene match. Germline V gene sequence: CDR1 SGHTS, CDR2 YDEGEE. The CDR3 is CASSPGTSGQETQYF. CDR3 in DNA: TGTGCCAGCAGCCCCGGGACTAGCGGCCAAGAGACCCAGTACTTC.

The gene calls are TRBV6-6 and TRBJ1-2; the match to TRBD1 covers 9 bases. The junction had 11 bases not matched to a gene; V was cut back by 2 bases and J by 7 bases. Germline CDR1 MNHNY, CDR2 SVGAGI (reference sequence). The CDR3 covers 16 residues. Here the CDR3 reads CASSYLPSDRGLGYTF. CDR3 sequence (DNA): TGTGCCAGCAGTTACCTCCCGTCGGACAGGGGCCTTGGCTACACCTTC.

Regarding this clone: The sample has other DNA sequences that encode this CDR3 too. This rearrangement joins TRBV19 to TRBJ2-3, with 8 bases matching TRBD2. Trimming removed 4 bases from V and 0 bases from J; junction bases left unmatched: 3. This CDR3 region has 15 residues. The germline V gene has CDR1 LNHDA and CDR2 SQIVND (reference sequence). The CDR3 reads CASSTTSGSTDTQYF. CDR3 bases: TGTGCCAGTAGTACTACTAGCGGTAGCACAGATACGCAGTATTTT.

The chain uses TRBV6-5 and TRBJ2-1; tentatively, D is TRBD1 (5 bases). The germline V gene encodes CDR1 MNHEY and CDR2 SVGAGI. V was trimmed by 6 bases and J by 6 bases, leaving 12 bases between them. This CDR3 region has 13 residues. The CDR3 sequence is CASSPGARNEQFF. Written as DNA, the CDR3 is TGTGCCAGCAGCCCTGGGGCTCGCAATGAGCAGTTCTTC.

This clone has a single count. This rearrangement joins TRBV27 to TRBJ1-1, with TRBD1 matching 7 bases. Germline loops: CDR1 MNHEY, CDR2 SMNVEV (reference sequence). Trimming took 5 bases from V and 5 from J; bases not matched to a gene: 8. The CDR3 runs to 14 residues. CDR3 sequence reads: CASSLPGQMTEAFF. CDR3 DNA sequence: TGTGCCAGCAGTCTTCCGGGACAGATGACTGAAGCTTTCTTT.

The chain links TRBV27 to TRBJ1-2, with TRBD1 as a possible D gene (6 bases). This CDR3 comprises 14 residues. Trimming took off 2 bases at V and 7 bases at J, with 14 bases between the two ends. Germline V lookup: CDR1 MNHEY, CDR2 SMNVEV (reference sequence). CDR3 in DNA: TGTGCCAGCAGTTTAAGGGGGGGCTCGGTTGGCTACACCTTC. It yields the protein CASSLRGGSVGYTF.

The genes are TRBV28 and TRBJ2-6; TRBD2 might be the D (5 bases). Trimming removed 8 bases at V and 2 bases at J, with 10 bases between. Germline V gives CDR1 MDHEN, CDR2 SYDVKM. The CDR3 totals 14 residues. The CDR3 here is CASARLPGANVLTF. The CDR3, as DNA: TGTGCCAGCGCCCGACTACCTGGGGCCAACGTCCTGACTTTC.

The chain recombines TRBV27 with TRBJ2-7, with 8 bases that match TRBD1. V shed 5 bases and J 4 bases; nucleotides not matched to a gene: 10. This CDR3 is built from 15 residues. CDR1 and CDR2 from the germline V gene are MNHEY and SMNVEV (reference sequence). The chain's CDR3 is CASSPRGLLGYEQYF. As DNA, the CDR3 is TGTGCCAGCAGTCCCAGGGGGCTCCTAGGGTACGAGCAGTACTTC.

The genes are TRBV7-9 and TRBJ2-5; 10 bases are shared with TRBD2. The V gene's germline CDR1 is SEHNR and CDR2 FQNEAQ (reference sequence). CDR3 size: 18 residues. The V segment lost 5 bases and the J segment 3 bases; nucleotides outside the gene matches: 15. The CDR3 spells CASSGLAETVRWEETQYF. The DNA for the CDR3 is TGTGCCAGCAGCGGACTAGCGGAGACCGTTCGATGGGAAGAGACCCAGTACTTC.